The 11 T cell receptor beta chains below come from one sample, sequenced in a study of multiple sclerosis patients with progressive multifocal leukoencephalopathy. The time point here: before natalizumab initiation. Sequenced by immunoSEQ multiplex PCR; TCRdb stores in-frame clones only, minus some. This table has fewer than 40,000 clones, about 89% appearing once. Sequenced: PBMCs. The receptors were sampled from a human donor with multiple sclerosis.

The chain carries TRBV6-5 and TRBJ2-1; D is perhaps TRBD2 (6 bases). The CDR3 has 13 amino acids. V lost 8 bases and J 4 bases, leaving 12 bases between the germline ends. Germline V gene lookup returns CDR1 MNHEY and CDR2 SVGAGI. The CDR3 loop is CASAGNLYNEQFF. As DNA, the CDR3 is TGTGCCAGCGCGGGGAACCTTTACAATGAGCAGTTCTTC.

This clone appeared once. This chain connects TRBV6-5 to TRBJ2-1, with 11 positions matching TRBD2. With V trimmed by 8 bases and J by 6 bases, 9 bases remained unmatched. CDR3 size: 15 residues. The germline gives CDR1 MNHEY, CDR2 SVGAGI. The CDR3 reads CASRKEGLAANEQFF. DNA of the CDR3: TGTGCCAGCCGTAAAGAGGGACTAGCGGCCAATGAGCAGTTCTTC.

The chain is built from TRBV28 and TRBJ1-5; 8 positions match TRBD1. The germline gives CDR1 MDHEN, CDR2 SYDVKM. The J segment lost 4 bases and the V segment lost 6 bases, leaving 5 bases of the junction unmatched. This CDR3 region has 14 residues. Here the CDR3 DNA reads TGTGCCAGCAGCCCGACAGGGGCTAATCAGCCCCAGCATTTT. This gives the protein CASSPTGANQPQHF.

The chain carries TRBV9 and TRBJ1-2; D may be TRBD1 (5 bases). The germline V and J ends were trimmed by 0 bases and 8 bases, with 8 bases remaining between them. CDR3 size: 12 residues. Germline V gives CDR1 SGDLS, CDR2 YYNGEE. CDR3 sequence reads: CASSVVRGGYTF. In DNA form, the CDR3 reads TGTGCCAGCAGCGTAGTCCGGGGGGGCTACACCTTC.

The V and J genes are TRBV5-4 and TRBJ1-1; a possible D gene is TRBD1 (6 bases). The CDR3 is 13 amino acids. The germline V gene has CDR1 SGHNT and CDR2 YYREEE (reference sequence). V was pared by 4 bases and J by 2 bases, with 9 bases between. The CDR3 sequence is CASSVDSNTEAFF. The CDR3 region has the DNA TGTGCCAGCAGCGTGGACAGTAACACTGAAGCTTTCTTT.

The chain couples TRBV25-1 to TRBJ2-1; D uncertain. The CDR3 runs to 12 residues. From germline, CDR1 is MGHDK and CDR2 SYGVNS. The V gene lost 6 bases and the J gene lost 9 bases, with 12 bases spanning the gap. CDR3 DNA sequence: TGTGCCAGCAGAGGATCGATCGGTGAGCAGTTCTTC. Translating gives CASRGSIGEQFF.

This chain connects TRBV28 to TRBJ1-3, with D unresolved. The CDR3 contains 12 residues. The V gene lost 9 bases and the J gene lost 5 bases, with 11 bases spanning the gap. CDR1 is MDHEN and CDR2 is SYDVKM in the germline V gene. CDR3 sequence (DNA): TGTGCCAGTGAAGCATACCGAAACACCATATATTTT. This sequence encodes CASEAYRNTIYF.

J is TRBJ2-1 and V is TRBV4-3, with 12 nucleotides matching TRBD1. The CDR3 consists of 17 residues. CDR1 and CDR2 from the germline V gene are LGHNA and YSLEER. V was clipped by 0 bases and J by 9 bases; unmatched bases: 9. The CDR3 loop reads CASSQDRGGTGGFEQFF. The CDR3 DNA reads TGCGCCAGCAGCCAAGATCGGGGCGGGACAGGGGGCTTTGAGCAGTTCTTC.

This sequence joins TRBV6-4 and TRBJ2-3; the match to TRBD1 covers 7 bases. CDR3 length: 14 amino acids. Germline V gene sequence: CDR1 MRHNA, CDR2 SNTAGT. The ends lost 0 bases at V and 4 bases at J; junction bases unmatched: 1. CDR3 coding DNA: TGTGCCAGCAGTGACTCGCAGGGGGCAGATACGCAGTATTTT. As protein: CASSDSQGADTQYF.

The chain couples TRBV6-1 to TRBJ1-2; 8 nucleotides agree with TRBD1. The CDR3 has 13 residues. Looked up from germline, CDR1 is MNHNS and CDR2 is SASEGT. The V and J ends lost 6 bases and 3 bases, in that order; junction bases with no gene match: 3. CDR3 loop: CASRTGADYGYTF. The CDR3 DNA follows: TGTGCCAGCAGGACAGGGGCGGACTATGGCTACACCTTC.

CDR3 loop: CASSYSDSGTQFF. The CDR3 coding sequence is TGTGCCAGCAGTTACTCGGATAGCGGGACCCAGTTCTTC. The V call is TRBV6-5, the J call TRBJ2-1, with 8 bases that match TRBD2. The CDR3 is made up of 13 amino acids. Germline loops: CDR1 MNHEY, CDR2 SVGAGI. J was trimmed by 13 bases and V by 0 bases; bases with no gene match: 5.